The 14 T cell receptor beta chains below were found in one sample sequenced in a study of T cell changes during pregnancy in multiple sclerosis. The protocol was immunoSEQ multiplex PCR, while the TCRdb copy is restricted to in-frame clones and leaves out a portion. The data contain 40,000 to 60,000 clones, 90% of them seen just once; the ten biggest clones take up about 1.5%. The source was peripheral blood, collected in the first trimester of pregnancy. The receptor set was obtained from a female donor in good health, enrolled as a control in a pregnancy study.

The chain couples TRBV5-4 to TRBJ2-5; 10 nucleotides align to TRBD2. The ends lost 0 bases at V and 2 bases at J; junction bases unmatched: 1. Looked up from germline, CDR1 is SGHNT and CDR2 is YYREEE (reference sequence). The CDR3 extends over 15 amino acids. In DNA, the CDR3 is TGTGCCAGCAGCTTGGGACTAGCGGGTCAAGAGACCCAGTACTTC. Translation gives CASSLGLAGQETQYF.

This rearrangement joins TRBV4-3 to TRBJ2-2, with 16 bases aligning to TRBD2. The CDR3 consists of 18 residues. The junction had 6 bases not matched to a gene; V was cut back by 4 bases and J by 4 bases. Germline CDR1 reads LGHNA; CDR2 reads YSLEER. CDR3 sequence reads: CASSPGLAGGLGTGELFF. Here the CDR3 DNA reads TGCGCCAGCAGCCCGGGACTAGCGGGAGGGTTAGGCACCGGGGAGCTGTTTTTT.

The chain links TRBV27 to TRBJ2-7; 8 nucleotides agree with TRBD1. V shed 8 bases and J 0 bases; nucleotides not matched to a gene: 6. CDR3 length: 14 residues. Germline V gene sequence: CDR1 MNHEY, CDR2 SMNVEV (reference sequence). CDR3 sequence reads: CASGSGTGSYEQYF. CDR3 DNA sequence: TGTGCCAGCGGCTCCGGGACAGGCTCCTACGAGCAGTACTTC.

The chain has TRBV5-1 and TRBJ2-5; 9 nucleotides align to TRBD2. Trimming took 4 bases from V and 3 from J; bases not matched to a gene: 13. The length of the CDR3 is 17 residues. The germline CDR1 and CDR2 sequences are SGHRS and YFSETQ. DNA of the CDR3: TGCGCCAGCAGCCCCGGGTGGGCGGGGGGGCCAGAAGAGACCCAGTACTTC. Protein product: CASSPGWAGGPEETQYF.

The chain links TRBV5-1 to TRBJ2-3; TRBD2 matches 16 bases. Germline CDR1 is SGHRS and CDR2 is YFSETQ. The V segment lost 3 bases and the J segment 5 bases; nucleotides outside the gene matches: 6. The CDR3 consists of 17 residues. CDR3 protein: CASSWGTSGGAQDTQYF. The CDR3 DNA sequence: TGCGCCAGCAGCTGGGGGACTAGCGGGGGGGCACAAGATACGCAGTATTTT. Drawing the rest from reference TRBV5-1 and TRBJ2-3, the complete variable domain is KAGVTQTPRYLIKTRGQQVTLSCSPISGHRSVSWYQQTPGQGLQFLFEYFSETQRNKGNFPGRFSGRQFSNSRSEMNVSTLELGDSALYLCASSWGTSGGAQDTQYFGPGTRLTVL.

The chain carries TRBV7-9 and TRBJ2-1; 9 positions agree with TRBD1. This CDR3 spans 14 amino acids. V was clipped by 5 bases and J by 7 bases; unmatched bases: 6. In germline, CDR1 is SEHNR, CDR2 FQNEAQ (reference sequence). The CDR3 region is CASSGTGTLNEQFF. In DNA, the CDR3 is TGTGCCAGCAGCGGGACAGGGACCTTGAATGAGCAGTTCTTC.

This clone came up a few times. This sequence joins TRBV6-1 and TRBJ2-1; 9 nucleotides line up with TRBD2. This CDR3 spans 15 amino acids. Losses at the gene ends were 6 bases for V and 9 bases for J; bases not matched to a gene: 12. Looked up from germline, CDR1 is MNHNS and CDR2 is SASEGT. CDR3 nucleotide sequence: TGTGCCAGCAGGGGAGGTAGCGGGAGCTCGAGTGAGCAGTTCTTC. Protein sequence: CASRGGSGSSSEQFF.

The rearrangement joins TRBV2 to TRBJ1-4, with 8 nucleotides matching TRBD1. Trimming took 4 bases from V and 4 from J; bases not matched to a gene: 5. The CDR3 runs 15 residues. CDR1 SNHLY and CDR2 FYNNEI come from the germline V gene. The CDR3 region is CASSVGGQVNEKLFF. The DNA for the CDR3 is TGTGCCAGCAGTGTAGGGGGACAGGTTAATGAAAAACTGTTTTTT.

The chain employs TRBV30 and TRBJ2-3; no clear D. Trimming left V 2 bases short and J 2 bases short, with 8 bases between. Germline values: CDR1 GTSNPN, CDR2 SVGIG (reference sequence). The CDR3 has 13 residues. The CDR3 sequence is CAWSQVDTDTQYF. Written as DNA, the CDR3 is TGTGCCTGGAGTCAGGTGGACACAGATACGCAGTATTTT.

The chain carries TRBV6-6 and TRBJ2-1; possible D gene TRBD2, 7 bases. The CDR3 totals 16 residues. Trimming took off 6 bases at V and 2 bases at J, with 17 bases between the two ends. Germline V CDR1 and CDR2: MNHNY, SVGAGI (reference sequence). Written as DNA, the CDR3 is TGTGCCAGCAGAACGGGGGGAGGGGGTCCCTACAATGAGCAGTTCTTC. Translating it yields CASRTGGGGPYNEQFF.

The CDR3 protein is CSVEDPEVSQNIQYF. The CDR3 DNA follows: TGCAGCGTTGAAGATCCAGAAGTTTCCCAAAACATTCAGTACTTC. The rearrangement links TRBV29-1 to TRBJ2-4, with D unclear. CDR3 length: 15 amino acids. Trimming removed 0 bases from V and 5 bases from J, with 14 bases in between. Germline CDR1 reads SQVTM; CDR2 reads ANQGSEA.

CDR3: CASSERGSGNTIYF. The CDR3 region has the DNA TGTGCCAGCAGTGAAAGGGGGTCTGGAAACACCATATATTTT. The gene calls are TRBV28 and TRBJ1-3, with D possibly TRBD1 on 6 matching bases. The CDR3 has 14 amino acids. The V gene lost 5 bases and the J gene lost 1 base, with 9 bases spanning the gap. Germline CDR1 MDHEN, CDR2 SYDVKM.

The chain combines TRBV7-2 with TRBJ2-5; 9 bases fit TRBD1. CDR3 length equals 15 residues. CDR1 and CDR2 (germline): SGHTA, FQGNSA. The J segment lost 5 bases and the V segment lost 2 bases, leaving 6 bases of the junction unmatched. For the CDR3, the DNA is TGTGCCAGCAGCTTAAGAGGGGGGACAGGGGAGACCCAGTACTTC. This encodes CASSLRGGTGETQYF.

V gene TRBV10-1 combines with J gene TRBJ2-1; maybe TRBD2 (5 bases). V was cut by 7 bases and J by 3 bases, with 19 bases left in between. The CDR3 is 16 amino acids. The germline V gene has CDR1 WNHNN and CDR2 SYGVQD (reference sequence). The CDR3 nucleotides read TGCGCCAGCAATCAAACCATATGGGGAGTCTACAATGAGCAGTTCTTC. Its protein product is CASNQTIWGVYNEQFF.